A single sample gave rise to the 26 T cell receptor beta chains below, sequenced in a study of cytomegalovirus exposure and HLA in healthy donors. Primers: 60 Vbeta forward and 13 Jbeta reverse. Profiled with immunoSEQ multiplex PCR; TCRdb holds only in-frame clones, not every one. The sample yields about 160,000 clones, 55% to 80% seen once. Sequencing was carried out using PBMCs. These receptors came from a woman aged 18-35 years in good health and CMV-seropositive.

This clone was seen more than once but under ten times. The CDR3, as DNA: TGTGCCTGGAGCCGCCAAGAGACCCAGTACTTC. It yields the protein CAWSRQETQYF. The chain carries TRBV30 and TRBJ2-5; no definite D call. Trimming shortened V by 3 bases and J by 1 base, and 3 bases separated the two germline ends. The CDR3 has 11 amino acids. Per germline, CDR1 GTSNPN and CDR2 SVGIG (reference sequence).

The genes are TRBV2 and TRBJ2-5; 7 nucleotides match TRBD2. The closer fit of TRBJ2-7 to the DNA end suggests the J call may be wrong. Germline CDR1 and CDR2: SNHLY and FYNNEI. The length of the CDR3 is 15 residues. The CDR3 region has the DNA TGTGCCAGCCGTATCGACGTAGGGAGGGTCTACGAGCAGTACTTC. Its protein product is CASRIDVGRVYEQYF.

A note on this clone: The junction and the germline gene differ at one end; a read error may be behind it. This chain joins TRBV7-7 and TRBJ2-7, with 7 bases identical to TRBD2. CDR3 length: 13 amino acids. CDR1 and CDR2 (germline): SSHAT, FNYEAQ (reference sequence). The CDR3 loop reads CASSPGLVGEQYF. CDR3 DNA sequence: TGTGCTAGCAGCCCTGGACTAGTTGGGGAGCAGTACTTC.

The chain has TRBV5-6 and TRBJ2-7; possible D gene TRBD2, 5 bases. The V gene's germline CDR1 is SGHDT and CDR2 YYEEEE. Between the trimmed V and J ends, which lost 1 base and 4 bases, there was a span of 15 bases. This CDR3 has 15 amino acids. The CDR3: CASSLRTSSTYEQYF. The CDR3 DNA is TGTGCCAGCAGCTTGAGGACTTCCAGCACTTACGAGCAGTACTTC.

Only one count was recorded for this clone. The chain combines TRBV30 with TRBJ1-1; 7 bases map to TRBD1. V lost 2 bases to trimming and J lost 0 bases; unmatched junction nucleotides: 3. Germline V lookup: CDR1 GTSNPN, CDR2 SVGIG (reference sequence). The CDR3 is 14 residues long. The CDR3 sequence is CAWSRTGMNTEAFF. The CDR3 region has the DNA TGTGCCTGGAGTAGGACAGGCATGAACACTGAAGCTTTCTTT.

This sequence joins TRBV9 and TRBJ2-7; TRBD1 is a possible D gene (6 bases). Per germline, CDR1 SGDLS and CDR2 YYNGEE. V was trimmed by 0 bases and J by 4 bases, leaving 14 bases between them. CDR3 length: 15 amino acids. This CDR3 is CASSVEAGVGYEQYF. DNA of the CDR3: TGTGCCAGCAGCGTAGAAGCAGGGGTGGGTTACGAGCAGTACTTC.

The J gene is TRBJ1-6, the V gene TRBV27, with D possibly being TRBD1 (6 bases). V was clipped by 6 bases and J by 13 bases, with 16 bases between them. CDR1 is MNHEY, CDR2 SMNVEV, per germline (reference sequence). The CDR3 extends over 13 amino acids. The CDR3 loop is CASSIGQLFPLHF. As DNA, the CDR3 is TGTGCCAGCAGCATCGGACAGCTTTTTCCCCTCCACTTT.

This chain connects TRBV5-1 to TRBJ2-7; TRBD1 aligns across 10 bases. The CDR3 runs 15 residues. The germline V gene has CDR1 SGHRS and CDR2 YFSETQ. Trimming removed 5 bases from V and 1 base from J; junction bases left unmatched: 6. CDR3 sequence (DNA): TGCGCCAGCAGGGAGGACAGGGGGTTATCCTACGAGCAGTACTTC. It codes for CASREDRGLSYEQYF.

The chain carries TRBV9 and TRBJ2-7, with 9 bases lining up with TRBD2. V was clipped by 0 bases and J by 2 bases; unmatched bases: 6. Germline assignment: CDR1 SGDLS and CDR2 YYNGEE. The CDR3 runs 16 residues. The CDR3 region is CASSVDGLAGTYEQYF. In DNA form, the CDR3 reads TGTGCCAGCAGCGTAGATGGGCTAGCGGGGACCTACGAGCAGTACTTC.

J is TRBJ2-5 and V is TRBV19; TRBD2 matches at 11 bases. V lost 3 bases to trimming and J lost 4 bases; unmatched junction nucleotides: 10. This CDR3 has 17 residues. Germline assignment: CDR1 LNHDA and CDR2 SQIVND (reference sequence). The CDR3 DNA follows: TGTGCCAGTAGTATCACTAGCGGGAGAGGCGGGGGAGAGACCCAGTACTTC. The encoded protein is CASSITSGRGGGETQYF.

The rearrangement uses TRBV10-2 and TRBJ1-2, with D possibly matching TRBD1 (5 bases). Germline V CDR1 and CDR2: WSHSY, SAAADI. The V end was cut by 8 bases, the J end by 8 bases, with 15 bases between. The CDR3 runs 12 residues. CDR3 coding DNA: TGCGCCAGCTGGGGGAGGCTACAGGGCTACACCTTC. Translation gives CASWGRLQGYTF.

The chain has TRBV29-1 and TRBJ2-3; TRBD2 is a possible D gene (5 bases). This CDR3 contains 11 residues. V was cut by 6 bases and J by 4 bases, with 8 bases left in between. In germline, CDR1 is SQVTM, CDR2 ANQGSEA. For the CDR3, the DNA is TGCAGCGTCCCGAGGGCAGATACGCAGTATTTT. Residues: CSVPRADTQYF.

This chain links TRBV18 with TRBJ2-5; D gene uncertain. The CDR3 extends over 13 amino acids. The V end was cut by 1 base, the J end by 8 bases, with 11 bases between. The germline V gene encodes CDR1 KGHSH and CDR2 LQKENI. CDR3 DNA: TGTGCCAGCTCACCACAAAGAGAGATAACCCAGTACTTC. This codes for CASSPQREITQYF.

The rearrangement uses TRBV6-5 and TRBJ2-1; 7 nucleotides match TRBD1. V was pared by 4 bases and J by 11 bases, with 5 bases of the junction left unmatched. CDR1 is MNHEY, CDR2 SVGAGI, per germline. This CDR3 region has 12 residues. This CDR3 is CASSSDRSKQFF. The CDR3, as DNA: TGTGCCAGCAGTTCGGACAGGAGCAAGCAGTTCTTC.

In regard to this clone: A read error may produce the germline difference seen at one junction end. The same CDR3 also results from other DNA sequences found in this sample. The chain recombines TRBV27 with TRBJ2-3; tentatively, D is TRBD2 (6 bases). This CDR3 contains 13 residues. Germline V gene data show CDR1 as MNHEY and CDR2 as SMNVEV (reference sequence). The CDR3 reads CASSLGLTDTQYF. For the CDR3, the DNA is TGTGCTAGCAGTTTGGGACTTACAGATACGCAGTATTTT.

The V gene is TRBV7-2, the J gene TRBJ2-5; a possible D gene is TRBD2 (6 bases). CDR1 and CDR2 from the germline V gene are SGHTA and FQGNSA. The CDR3 contains 14 residues. Trimming shortened V by 2 bases and J by 5 bases, and 12 bases separated the two germline ends. The CDR3 spells CASSLPLARETQYF. In nucleotides, the CDR3 is TGTGCCAGCAGCTTACCGCTAGCGAGGGAGACCCAGTACTTC.

The chain uses TRBV30 and TRBJ1-2; D is possibly TRBD1 (6 bases). Germline V lookup: CDR1 GTSNPN, CDR2 SVGIG (reference sequence). The CDR3 is made up of 13 amino acids. Trimming cost V 2 bases and J 4 bases, with 11 bases left between them. As DNA, the CDR3 is TGTGCCTGGAGTCTTACAGGGTCCTATGGCTACACCTTC. Its translation: CAWSLTGSYGYTF. The full variable domain, its missing parts supplied by reference TRBV30 and TRBJ1-2, is SQTIHQWPATLVQPVGSPLSLECTVEGTSNPNLYWYRQAAGRGLQLLFYSVGIGQISSEVPQNLSASRPQDRQFILSSKKLLLSDSGFYLCAWSLTGSYGYTFGSGTRLTVV.

This clone was observed a few times. V usage is TRBV4-1 and J usage is TRBJ1-1; perhaps TRBD1 as D (5 bases). The CDR3 runs to 15 residues. Germline CDR1 and CDR2: MGHRA and YSYEKL. V shed 7 bases and J shed 11 bases, with 26 bases lying between them. The CDR3 sequence is CASTSLTPPGSCAFF. The CDR3 coding sequence is TGCGCCAGCACCTCGTTAACCCCCCCAGGGTCCTGCGCTTTCTTT.

Only one count was recorded for this clone. The CDR3 spells CATSSHRGMGNTIYF. CDR3 coding DNA: TGTGCCACCAGCAGCCACAGGGGGATGGGAAACACCATATATTTT. The genes are TRBV15 and TRBJ1-3, with 8 bases lining up with TRBD1. The junction had 5 bases not matched to a gene; V was cut back by 3 bases and J by 4 bases. The germline CDR1 and CDR2 sequences are LNHNV and YYDKDF (reference sequence). The CDR3 loop spans 15 amino acids.

This sequence joins TRBV5-8 and TRBJ1-3; D gene uncertain. This CDR3 comprises 14 residues. From germline, CDR1 is SGHTS and CDR2 YDEGEE. Trimming pared 4 bases from V and 2 bases from J, leaving 10 bases between. The CDR3 protein is CASSPYGPGNTIYF. The DNA of the CDR3 is TGTGCCAGCAGCCCCTATGGGCCTGGAAACACCATATATTTT.

This chain uses TRBV5-4 with TRBJ2-3, with TRBD2 matching over 7 bases. The CDR3 consists of 15 residues. The trim removed 4 bases at V and 4 bases at J, leaving 9 bases unmatched. Germline loops: CDR1 SGHNT, CDR2 YYREEE (reference sequence). This chain's CDR3 is CASSPGGRNADTQYF. The CDR3 region has the DNA TGTGCCAGCAGCCCGGGAGGACGGAACGCAGATACGCAGTATTTT.

The chain joins TRBV6-5 to TRBJ2-1; TRBD1 might be the D (6 bases). CDR1 is MNHEY, CDR2 SVGAGI, per germline. The CDR3 is 11 residues long. V was pared by 4 bases and J by 12 bases, with 10 bases between. The CDR3 loop reads CASSSQGWQFF. CDR3 bases: TGTGCCAGCAGTTCCCAGGGGTGGCAGTTCTTC.

The chain has TRBV5-1 and TRBJ1-3, with 7 nucleotides matching TRBD1. J was trimmed by 0 bases and V by 6 bases; bases with no gene match: 12. Germline V gene sequence: CDR1 SGHRS, CDR2 YFSETQ. The CDR3 is made up of 17 amino acids. CDR3: CASKRGQETNSGNTIYF. In DNA, the CDR3 is TGCGCCAGCAAGCGAGGACAGGAGACCAACTCTGGAAACACCATATATTTT.

V and J are TRBV4-3 and TRBJ1-6; D is uncertain. With 2 bases removed from V and 0 bases from J, the gap between germline ends came to 11 bases. Germline V CDR1 and CDR2: LGHNA, YSLEER. CDR3 length equals 17 residues. This CDR3 reads CASSQMNSYSYNSPLHF. CDR3 coding DNA: TGCGCCAGCAGCCAAATGAACAGCTACTCCTATAATTCACCCCTCCACTTT.

J is TRBJ1-4 and V is TRBV5-4; D is perhaps TRBD1 (5 bases). V lost 0 bases to trimming and J lost 7 bases, with 10 bases between them. The CDR3 spans 14 residues. Germline assignment: CDR1 SGHNT and CDR2 YYREEE (reference sequence). DNA of the CDR3: TGTGCCAGCAGCTTGGCAGGGAGGGGTGAAAAACTGTTTTTT. Translating it yields CASSLAGRGEKLFF.

The chain couples TRBV27 to TRBJ2-3, with D maybe TRBD2 (5 bases). The CDR3 has 14 amino acids. Trimming cost V 8 bases and J 3 bases, with 15 bases left between them. The germline gives CDR1 MNHEY, CDR2 SMNVEV (reference sequence). CDR3 DNA: TGTGCCAGCGCTCGATGGAGGCTTACAGATACGCAGTATTTT. Translation: CASARWRLTDTQYF.